This T cell receptor beta chain stems from a study of CD8 T cells in Susac syndrome. Reverse transcription used about 0.45 to 1 ug RNA and random hexamers. Multiplex immunoSEQ PCR targeted 54 Vbeta and 13 Jbeta TCR beta segments. MiXCR, applied by TCRdb to the immunoSEQ multiplex PCR reads, yields one record per CDR3 protein. Seen here are around 300,000 distinct CDR3 sequences, 89% observed once, and the top ten hold 0.18%. Germline V gene data show CDR1 as MDHEN and CDR2 as SYDVKM. This CDR3 has 15 residues. The V end lost 3 bases, the J end lost 1 base, and 13 bases lay between the germline ends. The sequenced target, TCR beta, came from blood CD8+ and CD4+ T cells. The multiple sclerosis control group consisted of treatment-naive patients whose relapsing-remitting disease, which was either stable or active, fulfilled revised McDonald criteria. Bulk CD8+ and CD4+ cells came from magnetic negative isolation; CD8+ TEMRA by FACS.

The sample holds one count of this clonotype. The sequence came from a human donor with multiple sclerosis. The sample taken for sequencing was CD8+ T cells from PBMCs. The chain is built from TRBV28 and TRBJ2-7, with D perhaps matching TRBD1 or TRBD2 (6 bases each). CDR3 nucleotides: TGTGCCAGCAGTTTTAGGGGGGTGAGGTCCTACGAGCAGTACTTC. Translation gives CASSFRGVRSYEQYF.